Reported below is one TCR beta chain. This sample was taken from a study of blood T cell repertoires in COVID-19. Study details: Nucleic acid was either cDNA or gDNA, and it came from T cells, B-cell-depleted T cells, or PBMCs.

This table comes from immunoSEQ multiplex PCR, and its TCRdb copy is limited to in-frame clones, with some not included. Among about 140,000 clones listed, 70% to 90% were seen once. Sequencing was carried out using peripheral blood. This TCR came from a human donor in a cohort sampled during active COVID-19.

The CDR3, as DNA: TGTGCCAGCAGCACAGGACGGTATGGCTACACCTTC. This sequence encodes CASSTGRYGYTF. This chain joins TRBV5-8 and TRBJ1-2; maybe TRBD1 (5 bases). This CDR3 is built from 12 residues. Trimming took 4 bases from V and 5 from J, leaving 9 bases between them. CDR1 is SGHTS, CDR2 YDEGEE, per germline.